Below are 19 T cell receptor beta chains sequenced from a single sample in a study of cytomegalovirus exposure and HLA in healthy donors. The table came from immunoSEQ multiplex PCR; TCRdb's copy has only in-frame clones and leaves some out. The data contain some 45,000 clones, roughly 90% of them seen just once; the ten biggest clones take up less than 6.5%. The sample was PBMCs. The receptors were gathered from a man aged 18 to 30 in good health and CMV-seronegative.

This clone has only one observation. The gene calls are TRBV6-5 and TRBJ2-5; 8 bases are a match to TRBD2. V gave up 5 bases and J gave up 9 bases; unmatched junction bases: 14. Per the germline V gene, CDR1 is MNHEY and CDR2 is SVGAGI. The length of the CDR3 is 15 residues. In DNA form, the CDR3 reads TGTGCCAGCAGTCGGGGGGGGCCCATGGAGGGGGCCCAGTACTTC. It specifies CASSRGGPMEGAQYF.

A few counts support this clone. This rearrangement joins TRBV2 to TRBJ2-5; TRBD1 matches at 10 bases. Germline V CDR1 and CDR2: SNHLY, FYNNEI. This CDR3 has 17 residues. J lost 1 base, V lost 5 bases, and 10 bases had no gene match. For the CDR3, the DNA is TGTGCCAGCAGTACTTACGGACAGGGGGTGGGCCAAGAGACCCAGTACTTC. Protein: CASSTYGQGVGQETQYF.

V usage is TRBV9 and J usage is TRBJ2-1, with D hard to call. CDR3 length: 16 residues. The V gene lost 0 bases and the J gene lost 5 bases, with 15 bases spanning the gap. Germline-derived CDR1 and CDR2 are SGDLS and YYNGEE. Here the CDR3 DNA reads TGTGCCAGCAGCGTAGCTATCCAATCAAGCGACAATGAGCAGTTCTTC. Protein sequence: CASSVAIQSSDNEQFF.

Here the CDR3 DNA reads TGTGCCAGTAGTATCACCCAGGGGAGCTATGGCTACACCTTC. Protein: CASSITQGSYGYTF. The V call is TRBV19, the J call TRBJ1-2; D possibly corresponds to TRBD1 (6 bases). Germline V CDR1 and CDR2: LNHDA, SQIVND (reference sequence). Trimming removed 3 bases from V and 4 bases from J, with 12 bases in between. The CDR3 totals 14 residues. The full variable domain, its missing parts supplied by reference TRBV19 and TRBJ1-2, is DGGITQSPKYLFRKEGQNVTLSCEQNLNHDAMYWYRQDPGQGLRLIYYSQIVNDFQKGDIAEGYSVSREKKESFPLTVTSAQKNPTAFYLCASSITQGSYGYTFGSGTRLTVV.

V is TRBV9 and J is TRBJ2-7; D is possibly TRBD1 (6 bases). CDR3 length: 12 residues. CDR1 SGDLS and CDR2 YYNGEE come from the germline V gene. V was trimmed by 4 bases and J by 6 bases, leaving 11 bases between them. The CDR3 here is CASSRGGGEQYF. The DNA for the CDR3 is TGTGCCAGCAGCCGAGGGGGTGGCGAGCAGTACTTC.

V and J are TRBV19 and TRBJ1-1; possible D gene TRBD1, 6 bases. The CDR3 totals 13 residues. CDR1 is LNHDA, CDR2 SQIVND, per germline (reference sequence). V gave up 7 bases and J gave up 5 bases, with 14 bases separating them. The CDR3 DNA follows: TGTGCCAGTACCCCACAGGGTTGGACTGAAGCTTTCTTT. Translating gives CASTPQGWTEAFF.

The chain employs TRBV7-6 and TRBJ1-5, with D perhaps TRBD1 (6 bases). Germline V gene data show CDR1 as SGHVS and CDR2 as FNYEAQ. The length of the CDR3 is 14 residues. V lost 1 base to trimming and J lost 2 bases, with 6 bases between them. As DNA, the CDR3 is TGTGCCAGCAGCTTAGGACAGGGCAATCAGCCCCAGCATTTT. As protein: CASSLGQGNQPQHF.

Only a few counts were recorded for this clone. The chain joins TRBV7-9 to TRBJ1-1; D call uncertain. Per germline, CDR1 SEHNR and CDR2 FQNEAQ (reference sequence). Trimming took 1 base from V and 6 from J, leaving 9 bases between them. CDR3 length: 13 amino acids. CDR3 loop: CASSLDLGAEAFF. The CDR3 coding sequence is TGTGCCAGCAGCTTAGATCTGGGCGCTGAAGCTTTCTTT.

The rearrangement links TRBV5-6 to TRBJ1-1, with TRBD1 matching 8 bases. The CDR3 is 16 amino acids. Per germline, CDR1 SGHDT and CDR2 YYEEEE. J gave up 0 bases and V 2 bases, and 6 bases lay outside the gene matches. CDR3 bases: TGTGCCAGCAGCTTATCGGGGGACAGGATGAACACTGAAGCTTTCTTT. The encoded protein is CASSLSGDRMNTEAFF.

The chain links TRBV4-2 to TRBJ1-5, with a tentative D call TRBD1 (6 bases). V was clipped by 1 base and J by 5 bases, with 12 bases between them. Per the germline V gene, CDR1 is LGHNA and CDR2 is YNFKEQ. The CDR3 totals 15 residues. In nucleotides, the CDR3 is TGTGCCAGCAGCCAAGGACAGGCCACAGATCAGCCCCAGCATTTT. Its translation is CASSQGQATDQPQHF.

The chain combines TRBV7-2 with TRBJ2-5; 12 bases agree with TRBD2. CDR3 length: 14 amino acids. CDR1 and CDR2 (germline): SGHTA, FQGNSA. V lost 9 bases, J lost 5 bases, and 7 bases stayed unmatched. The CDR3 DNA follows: TGTGCCAGTGGCGTCCTAGCGGGGGGGGAGACCCAGTACTTC. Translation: CASGVLAGGETQYF. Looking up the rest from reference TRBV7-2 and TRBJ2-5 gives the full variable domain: GAGVSQSPSNKVTEKGKDVELRCDPISGHTALYWYRQSLGQGLEFLIYFQGNSAPDKSGLPSDRFSAERTGGSVSTLTIQRTQQEDSAVYLCASGVLAGGETQYFGPGTRLLVL.

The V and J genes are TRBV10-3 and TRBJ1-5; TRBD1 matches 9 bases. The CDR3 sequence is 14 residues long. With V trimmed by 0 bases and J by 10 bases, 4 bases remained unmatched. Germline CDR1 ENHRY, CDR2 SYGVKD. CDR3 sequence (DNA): TGTGCCATCAGTGAGTCGAACACAGGGGGCCCCCAGCATTTT. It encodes CAISESNTGGPQHF.

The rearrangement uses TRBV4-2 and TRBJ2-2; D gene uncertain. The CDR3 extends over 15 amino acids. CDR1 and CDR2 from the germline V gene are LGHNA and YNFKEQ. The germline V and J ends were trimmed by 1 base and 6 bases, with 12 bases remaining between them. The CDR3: CASSQAETWSGELFF. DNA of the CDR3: TGTGCCAGCAGCCAAGCCGAGACTTGGTCCGGGGAGCTGTTTTTT.

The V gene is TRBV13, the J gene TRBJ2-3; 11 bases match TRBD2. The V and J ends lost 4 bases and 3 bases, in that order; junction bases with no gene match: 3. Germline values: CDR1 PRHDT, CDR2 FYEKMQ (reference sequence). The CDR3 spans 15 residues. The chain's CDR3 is CASSSGLAGTDTQYF. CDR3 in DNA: TGTGCCAGCAGCTCCGGACTAGCGGGTACAGATACGCAGTATTTT.

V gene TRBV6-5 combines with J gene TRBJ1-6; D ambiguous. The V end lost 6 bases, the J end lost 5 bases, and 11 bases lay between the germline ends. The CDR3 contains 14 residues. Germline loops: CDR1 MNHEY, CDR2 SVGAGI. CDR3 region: CASRIRENNSPLHF. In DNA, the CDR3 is TGTGCCAGCAGGATCCGGGAGAATAATTCACCCCTCCACTTT.

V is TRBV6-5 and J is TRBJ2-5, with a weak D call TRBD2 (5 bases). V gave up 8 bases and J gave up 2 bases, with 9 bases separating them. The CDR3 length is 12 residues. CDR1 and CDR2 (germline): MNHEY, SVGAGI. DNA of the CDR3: TGTGCCAGCGGATGGACTCAAGAGACCCAGTACTTC. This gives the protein CASGWTQETQYF.

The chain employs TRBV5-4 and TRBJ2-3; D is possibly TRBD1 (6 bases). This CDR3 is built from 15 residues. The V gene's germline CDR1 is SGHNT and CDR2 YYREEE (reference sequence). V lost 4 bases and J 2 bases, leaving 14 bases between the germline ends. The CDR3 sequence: CASSRNRVTTDTQYF. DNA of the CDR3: TGTGCCAGCAGCCGAAACAGGGTGACCACAGATACGCAGTATTTT.

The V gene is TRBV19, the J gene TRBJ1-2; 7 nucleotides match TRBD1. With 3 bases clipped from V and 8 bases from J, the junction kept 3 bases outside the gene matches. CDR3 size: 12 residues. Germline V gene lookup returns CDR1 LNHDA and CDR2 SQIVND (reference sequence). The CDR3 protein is CASSISDRGYTF. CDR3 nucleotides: TGTGCCAGTAGTATTTCGGACAGGGGCTACACCTTC.

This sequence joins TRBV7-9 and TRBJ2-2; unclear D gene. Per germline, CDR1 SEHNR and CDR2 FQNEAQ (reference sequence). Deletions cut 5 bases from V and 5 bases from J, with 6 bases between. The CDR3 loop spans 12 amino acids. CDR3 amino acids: CASSVQTGELFF. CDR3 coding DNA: TGTGCCAGCAGCGTACAAACCGGGGAGCTGTTTTTT.